The next 3 T cell receptor beta chains were all read from a single sample in a study of T cells in Graves' hyperthyroidism and ophthalmopathy. Regions amplified from RNA transcripts were the TCR beta CDR3 regions. In the first-round RT-PCR of the TCR CDR3, the HTBI primer set was used. MiXCR, run by TCRdb on the multiplex PCR reads, gives a single entry per CDR3 protein. The sample has around 620,000 distinct CDR3 sequences, 14% seen once. Sequences were obtained from blood. These receptors all come from a young woman with Graves' ophthalmopathy.

Worth noting for this clonotype: Since a much larger clone is just one base distant, this may be a read error. This sequence joins TRBV20-1 and TRBJ1-1, with a tentative D call TRBD1 (5 bases). V was shortened by 8 bases and J by 0 bases, with 13 bases between the two germline ends. This CDR3 spans 13 amino acids. The germline gives CDR1 DFQATT, CDR2 SNEGSKA (reference sequence). This CDR3 reads CSTVRAMNTEAFF. The CDR3 bases are TGCAGTACGGTCAGGGCAATGAACACTGAAGCTTTCTTT.

About this clonotype: A much larger clonotype is one base distant, so this may be a read error. The chain has TRBV27 and TRBJ2-1; D not certain. Trimming shortened V by 6 bases and J by 7 bases, and 16 bases separated the two germline ends. Germline V gene data show CDR1 as MNHEY and CDR2 as SMNVEV (reference sequence). CDR3 length equals 14 residues. This CDR3 is CASRVLGPLNEQFF. CDR3 coding DNA: TGTGCCAGCAGGGTCTTAGGACCCCTAAATGAGCAGTTCTTC.

This clonotype was counted at least ten times. The CDR3 region is CASRTGGSQPQHF. As DNA, the CDR3 is TGTGCCAGCAGAACAGGGGGAAGTCAGCCCCAGCATTTT. The chain combines TRBV28 with TRBJ1-5; TRBD1 matches 8 bases. V trimming: 6 bases; J trimming: 6 bases; junction bases outside the gene matches: 4. Germline assignment: CDR1 MDHEN and CDR2 SYDVKM. The length of the CDR3 is 13 residues.